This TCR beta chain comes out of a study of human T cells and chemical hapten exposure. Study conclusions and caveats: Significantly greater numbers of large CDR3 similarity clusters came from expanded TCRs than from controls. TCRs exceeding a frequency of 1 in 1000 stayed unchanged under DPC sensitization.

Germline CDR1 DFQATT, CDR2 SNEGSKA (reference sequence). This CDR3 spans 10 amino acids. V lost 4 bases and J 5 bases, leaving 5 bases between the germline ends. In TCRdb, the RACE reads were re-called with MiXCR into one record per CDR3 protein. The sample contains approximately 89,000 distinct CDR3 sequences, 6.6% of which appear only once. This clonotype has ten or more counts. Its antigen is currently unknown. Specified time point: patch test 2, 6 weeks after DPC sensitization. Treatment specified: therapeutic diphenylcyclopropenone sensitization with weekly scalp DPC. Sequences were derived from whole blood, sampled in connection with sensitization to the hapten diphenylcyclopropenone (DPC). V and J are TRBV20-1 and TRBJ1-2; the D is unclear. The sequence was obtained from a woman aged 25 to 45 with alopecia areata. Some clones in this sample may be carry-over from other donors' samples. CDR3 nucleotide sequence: TGCAGTGCTACGGATTATGGCTACACCTTC. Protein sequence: CSATDYGYTF.